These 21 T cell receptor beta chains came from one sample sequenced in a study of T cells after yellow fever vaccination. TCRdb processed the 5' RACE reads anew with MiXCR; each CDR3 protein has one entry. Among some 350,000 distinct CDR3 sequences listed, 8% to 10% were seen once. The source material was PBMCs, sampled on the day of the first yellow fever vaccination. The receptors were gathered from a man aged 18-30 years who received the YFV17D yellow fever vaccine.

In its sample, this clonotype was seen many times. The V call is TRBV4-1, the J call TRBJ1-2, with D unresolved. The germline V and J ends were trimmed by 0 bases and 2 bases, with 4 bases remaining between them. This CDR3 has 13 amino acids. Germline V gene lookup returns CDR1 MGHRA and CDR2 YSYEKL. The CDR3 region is CASSQENNYGYTF. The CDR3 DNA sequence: TGCGCCAGCAGCCAAGAGAACAACTATGGCTACACCTTC.

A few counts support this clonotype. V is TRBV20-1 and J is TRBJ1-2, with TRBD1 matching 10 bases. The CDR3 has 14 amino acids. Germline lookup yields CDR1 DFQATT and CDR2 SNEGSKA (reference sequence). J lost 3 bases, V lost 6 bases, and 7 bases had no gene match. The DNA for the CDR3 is TGCAGTGCCCCGAGACAGGGGGCGGACTATGGCTACACCTTC. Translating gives CSAPRQGADYGYTF.

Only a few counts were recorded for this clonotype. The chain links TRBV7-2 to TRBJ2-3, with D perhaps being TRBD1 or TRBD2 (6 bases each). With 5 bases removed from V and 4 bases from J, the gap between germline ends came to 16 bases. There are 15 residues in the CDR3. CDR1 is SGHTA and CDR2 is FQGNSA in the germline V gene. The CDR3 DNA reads TGTGCCAGCAGCCCCGGCCGGGGGCTGGCAGATACGCAGTATTTT. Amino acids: CASSPGRGLADTQYF.

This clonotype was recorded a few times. The CDR3 DNA follows: TGTGCCAGCAGTCGGACTGGGACAGGGCTGAAGCAGTTCTTC. It specifies CASSRTGTGLKQFF. The V and J genes are TRBV6-2 or TRBV6-3 and TRBJ2-1; 9 bases match TRBD1. This CDR3 has 14 residues. V shed 5 bases and J 11 bases; nucleotides not matched to a gene: 10. Germline V gene lookup returns CDR1 MNHEY and CDR2 SVGEGT.

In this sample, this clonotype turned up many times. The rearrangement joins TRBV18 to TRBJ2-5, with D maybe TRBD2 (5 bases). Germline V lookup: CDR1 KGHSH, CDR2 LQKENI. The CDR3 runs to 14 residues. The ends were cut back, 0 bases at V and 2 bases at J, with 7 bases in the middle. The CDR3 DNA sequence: TGTGCCAGCTCACCACCGGACTTGCAAGAGACCCAGTACTTC. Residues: CASSPPDLQETQYF.

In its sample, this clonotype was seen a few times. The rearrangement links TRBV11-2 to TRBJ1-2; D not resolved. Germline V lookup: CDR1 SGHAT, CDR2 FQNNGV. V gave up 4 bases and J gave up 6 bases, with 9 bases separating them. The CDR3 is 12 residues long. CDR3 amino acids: CASSSYRDGYTF. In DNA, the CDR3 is TGTGCCAGCAGCTCCTATCGGGATGGCTACACCTTC.

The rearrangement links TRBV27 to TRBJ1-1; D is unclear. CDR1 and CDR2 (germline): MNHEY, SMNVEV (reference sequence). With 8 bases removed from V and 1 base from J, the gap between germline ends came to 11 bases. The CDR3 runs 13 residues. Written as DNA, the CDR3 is TGTGCCAGCCTCGGCACCGAGAACACTGAAGCTTTCTTT. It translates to CASLGTENTEAFF.

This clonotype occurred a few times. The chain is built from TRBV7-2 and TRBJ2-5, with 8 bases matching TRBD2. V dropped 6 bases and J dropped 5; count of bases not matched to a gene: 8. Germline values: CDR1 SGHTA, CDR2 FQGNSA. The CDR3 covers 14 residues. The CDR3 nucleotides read TGTGCCAGCAGTCCCGGACTAGCTGACGAGACCCAGTACTTC. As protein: CASSPGLADETQYF.

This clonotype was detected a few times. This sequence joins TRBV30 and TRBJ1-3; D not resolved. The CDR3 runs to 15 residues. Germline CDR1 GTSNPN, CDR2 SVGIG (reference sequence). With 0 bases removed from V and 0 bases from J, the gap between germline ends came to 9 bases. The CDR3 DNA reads TGTGCCTGGAGTGTCGGGCGGAGCTCTGGAAACACCATATATTTT. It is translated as CAWSVGRSSGNTIYF. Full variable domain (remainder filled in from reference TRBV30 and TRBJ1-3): SQTIHQWPATLVQPVGSPLSLECTVEGTSNPNLYWYRQAAGRGLQLLFYSVGIGQISSEVPQNLSASRPQDRQFILSSKKLLLSDSGFYLCAWSVGRSSGNTIYFGEGSWLTVV.

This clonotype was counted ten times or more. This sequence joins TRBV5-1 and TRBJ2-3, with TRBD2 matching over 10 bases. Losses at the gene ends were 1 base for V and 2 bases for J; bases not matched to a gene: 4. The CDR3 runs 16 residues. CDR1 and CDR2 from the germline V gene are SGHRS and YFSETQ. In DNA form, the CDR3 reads TGCGCCAGCAGCTTGTTTAGCGGGGGGAACACAGATACGCAGTATTTT. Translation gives CASSLFSGGNTDTQYF.

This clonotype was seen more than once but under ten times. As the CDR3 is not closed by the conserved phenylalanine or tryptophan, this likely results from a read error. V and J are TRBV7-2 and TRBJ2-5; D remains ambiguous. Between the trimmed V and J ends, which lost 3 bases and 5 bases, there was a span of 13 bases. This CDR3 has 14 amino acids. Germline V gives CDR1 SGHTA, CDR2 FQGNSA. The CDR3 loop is CASSFRAGWETQYL. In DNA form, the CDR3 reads TGTGCCAGCAGCTTCCGGGCAGGCTGGGAGACCCAGTACCTC.

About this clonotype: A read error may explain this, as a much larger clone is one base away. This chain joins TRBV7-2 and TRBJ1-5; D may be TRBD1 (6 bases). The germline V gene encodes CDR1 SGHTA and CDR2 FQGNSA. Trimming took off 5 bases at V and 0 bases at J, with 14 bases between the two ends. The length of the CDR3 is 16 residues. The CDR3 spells CASSRGGGGSNQPQHF. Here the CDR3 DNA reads TGTGCCAGCAGCCGTGGGGGGGGCGGTAGCAATCAGCCCCAGCATTTT.

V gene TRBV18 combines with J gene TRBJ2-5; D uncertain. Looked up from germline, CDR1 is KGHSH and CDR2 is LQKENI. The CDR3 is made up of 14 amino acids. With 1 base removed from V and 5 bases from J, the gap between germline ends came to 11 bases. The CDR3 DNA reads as TGTGCCAGCTCACCACGGGTTCGATGGGAGACCCAGTACTTC. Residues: CASSPRVRWETQYF.

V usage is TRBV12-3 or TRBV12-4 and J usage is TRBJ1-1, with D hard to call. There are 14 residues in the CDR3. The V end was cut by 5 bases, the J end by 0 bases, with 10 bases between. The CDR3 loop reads CASSGQQMNTEAFF. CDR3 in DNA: TGTGCCAGCAGTGGCCAACAGATGAACACTGAAGCTTTCTTT.

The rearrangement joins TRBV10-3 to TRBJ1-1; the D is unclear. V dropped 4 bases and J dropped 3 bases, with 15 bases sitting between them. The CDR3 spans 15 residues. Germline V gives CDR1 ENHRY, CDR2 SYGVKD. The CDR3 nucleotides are TGTGCCATCAGTGGTTCGGCGGGGATGTACACTGAAGCTTTCTTT. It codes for CAISGSAGMYTEAFF.

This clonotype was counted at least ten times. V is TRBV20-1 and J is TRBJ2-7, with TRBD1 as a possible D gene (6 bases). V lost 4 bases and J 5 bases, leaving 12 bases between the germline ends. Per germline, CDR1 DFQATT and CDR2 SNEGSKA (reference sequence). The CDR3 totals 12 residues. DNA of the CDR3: TGCAGTGCTACGGACAGCGTTGACGAGCAGTACTTC. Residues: CSATDSVDEQYF.

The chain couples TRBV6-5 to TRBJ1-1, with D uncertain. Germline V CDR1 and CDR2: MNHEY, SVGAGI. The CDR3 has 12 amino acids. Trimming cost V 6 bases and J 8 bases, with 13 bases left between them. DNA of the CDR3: TGTGCCAGCAGGGTTCCCCTAGGGGAAGCTTTCTTT. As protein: CASRVPLGEAFF.

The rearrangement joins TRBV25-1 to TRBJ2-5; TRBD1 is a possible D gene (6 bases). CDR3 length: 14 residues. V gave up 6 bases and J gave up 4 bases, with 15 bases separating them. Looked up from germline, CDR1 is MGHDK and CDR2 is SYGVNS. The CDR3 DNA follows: TGTGCCAGCAGGAGGGACACCGGAGCAGAGACCCAGTACTTC. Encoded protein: CASRRDTGAETQYF.

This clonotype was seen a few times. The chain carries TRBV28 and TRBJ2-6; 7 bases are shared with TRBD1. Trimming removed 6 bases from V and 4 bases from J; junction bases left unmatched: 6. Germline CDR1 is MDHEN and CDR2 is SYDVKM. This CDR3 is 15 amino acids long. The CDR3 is CASRLQGTGANVLTF. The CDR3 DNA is TGTGCCAGCAGACTACAGGGGACGGGGGCCAACGTCCTGACTTTC. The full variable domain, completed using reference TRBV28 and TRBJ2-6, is DVKVTQSSRYLVKRTGEKVFLECVQDMDHENMFWYRQDPGLGLRLIYFSYDVKMKEKGDIPEGYSVSREKKERFSLILESASTNQTSMYLCASRLQGTGANVLTFGAGSRLTVL.

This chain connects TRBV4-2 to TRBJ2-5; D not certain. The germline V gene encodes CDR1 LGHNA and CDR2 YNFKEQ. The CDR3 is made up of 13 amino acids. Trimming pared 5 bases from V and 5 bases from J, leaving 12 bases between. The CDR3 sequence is CASSVSPPETQYF. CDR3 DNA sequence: TGTGCCAGCAGCGTCTCTCCGCCGGAGACCCAGTACTTC.

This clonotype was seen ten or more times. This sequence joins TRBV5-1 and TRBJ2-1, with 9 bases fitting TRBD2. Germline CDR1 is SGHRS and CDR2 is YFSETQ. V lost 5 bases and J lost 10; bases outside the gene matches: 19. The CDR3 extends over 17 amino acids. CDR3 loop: CASSSGVRGGLLREQFF. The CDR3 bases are TGCGCCAGCAGTTCTGGGGTGCGGGGGGGCCTCCTTCGAGAGCAGTTCTTC.